Below, one T cell receptor beta chain is given with its context. Its specificity is not known. The sample belongs to a study of shared clonotypes between healthy human individuals. Overall study findings and caveats: Estimated clonotype richness was generally higher in naive than memory subsets.

None of the donors, who were healthy HIV-negative adults, had recently had acute infections or vaccinations. The CDR3 length is 15 residues. The junction had 8 bases not matched to a gene; V was cut back by 4 bases and J by 5 bases. CDR1 and CDR2 from the germline V gene are SGHRS and YFSETQ. TCRdb's table, derived via immunoSEQ multiplex PCR, lists solely in-frame clones and lacks some. The sample consists of about 1.5 million clones, roughly 96% of them appearing once. The sample was naive CD4+ T cells sorted from blood. The subset here: CD45RA+ positively selected. The J gene is TRBJ1-1, the V gene TRBV5-1, with TRBD1 matching over 10 bases. This receptor was obtained from a man aged 30 to 39 in good health. Here the CDR3 DNA reads TGCGCCAGCAGCCAAAGACAGGGGGCACGGACTGAAGCTTTCTTT. This encodes CASSQRQGARTEAFF. The whole variable domain, filled in from reference TRBV5-1 and TRBJ1-1, reads KAGVTQTPRYLIKTRGQQVTLSCSPISGHRSVSWYQQTPGQGLQFLFEYFSETQRNKGNFPGRFSGRQFSNSRSEMNVSTLELGDSALYLCASSQRQGARTEAFFGQGTRLTVV.